This T cell receptor beta chain was recovered during a study of post-analysis software for immune sequencing data. Points from the study as a whole: The study found TRBV5-6, TRBV5-1 and TRBV20-1 among a few TRBV segments more frequent in patients than controls.

Trimming left V 7 bases short and J 4 bases short, with 18 bases between. From germline, CDR1 is SGHTA and CDR2 FQGNSA. The CDR3 sequence is 15 residues long. Unique molecular identifiers had been added to the TCR beta cDNA libraries. In TCRdb, the PCR reads were re-called with MiXCR into one record per CDR3 protein. The sample lists about 500,000 distinct CDR3 sequences, around 40% occurring once. Concerning this clonotype itself: Its target is not known.

Sequencing input: blood. The chain combines TRBV7-2 with TRBJ2-3; D may correspond to TRBD1 or TRBD2 (6 bases each). This receptor was taken from a girl under 18 with multiple sclerosis. The CDR3: CASIRTWGASDTQYF. The DNA for the CDR3 is TGTGCCAGCATCCGAACGTGGGGGGCGTCAGATACGCAGTATTTT.